Following are 27 T cell receptor beta chains from one sample sequenced in a study of blood T cell repertoires in COVID-19. The table came from immunoSEQ multiplex PCR; TCRdb's copy has only in-frame clones and leaves some out. Of roughly 10,000 clones in the sample, around 90% were seen once. Sequenced material: peripheral blood. These receptors originate from a man younger than 40 with active or convalescent COVID-19.

This rearrangement joins TRBV7-9 to TRBJ1-1, with 7 bases fitting TRBD1. Germline-derived CDR1 and CDR2 are SEHNR and FQNEAQ (reference sequence). V trimming: 5 bases; J trimming: 7 bases; junction bases outside the gene matches: 7. CDR3 length equals 13 residues. The CDR3 nucleotides read TGTGCCAGCAGCCCCCAGGGGGACCTTGAAGCTTTCTTT. Its protein product is CASSPQGDLEAFF.

This chain connects TRBV9 to TRBJ2-2; 9 nucleotides agree with TRBD2. With V trimmed by 3 bases and J by 5 bases, 5 bases remained unmatched. The germline gives CDR1 SGDLS, CDR2 YYNGEE. There are 15 residues in the CDR3. The CDR3 spells CASSATLAGTGELFF. CDR3 bases: TGTGCCAGCAGCGCAACCCTAGCGGGGACCGGGGAGCTGTTTTTT.

The V gene is TRBV4-1, the J gene TRBJ1-2; no reliable D call. Trimming left V 0 bases short and J 0 bases short, with 5 bases between. Germline lookup yields CDR1 MGHRA and CDR2 YSYEKL. The CDR3 is 14 residues long. This CDR3 is CASSQDQSNYGYTF. CDR3 bases: TGCGCCAGCAGCCAAGATCAGTCTAACTATGGCTACACCTTC.

J is TRBJ2-3 and V is TRBV7-2; 7 bases fit TRBD2. With 1 base clipped from V and 0 bases from J, the junction kept 7 bases outside the gene matches. The CDR3 contains 17 residues. The germline V gene has CDR1 SGHTA and CDR2 FQGNSA. CDR3: CASSLDAAAGSTDTQYF. The CDR3 nucleotides are TGTGCCAGCAGCTTAGACGCTGCAGCGGGGAGCACAGATACGCAGTATTTT.

This clone was seen only a few times. The chain couples TRBV4-2 to TRBJ1-2; the D gene is possibly TRBD1 (6 bases). The CDR3 has 18 amino acids. V was clipped by 1 base and J by 0 bases, with 18 bases between them. The germline gives CDR1 LGHNA, CDR2 YNFKEQ. As DNA, the CDR3 is TGTGCCAGCAGCCAAGGGGACATATGGACTGACTCTAACTATGGCTACACCTTC. This encodes CASSQGDIWTDSNYGYTF.

The rearrangement links TRBV11-2 to TRBJ2-5; perhaps TRBD2 as D (6 bases). Germline CDR1 is SGHAT and CDR2 is FQNNGV. The germline V and J ends were trimmed by 2 bases and 2 bases, with 12 bases remaining between them. The CDR3 is 15 amino acids. The CDR3 here is CASSLSSAGQETQYF. CDR3 DNA: TGTGCCAGCAGCTTATCCTCGGCGGGGCAAGAGACCCAGTACTTC.

This chain joins TRBV5-1 and TRBJ1-2; TRBD1 aligns across 8 bases. This CDR3 is 16 amino acids long. The germline gives CDR1 SGHRS, CDR2 YFSETQ. Trimming took 4 bases from V and 7 from J; bases not matched to a gene: 15. CDR3 sequence (DNA): TGCGCCAGCAGCCCGGACAGGGTGGCGATCGCAGGTGGCTACACCTTC. As protein: CASSPDRVAIAGGYTF.

The genes are TRBV11-2 and TRBJ2-7; 8 positions match TRBD1. Trimming cost V 1 base and J 5 bases; bases outside gene matches: 4. The germline CDR1 and CDR2 sequences are SGHAT and FQNNGV. This CDR3 region has 14 residues. This chain's CDR3 is CASSLVGQGDEQYF. The CDR3, as DNA: TGTGCCAGCAGCTTAGTTGGACAGGGTGACGAGCAGTACTTC. The full variable domain, with the rest looked up from reference TRBV11-2 and TRBJ2-7, is EAGVAQSPRYKIIEKRQSVAFWCNPISGHATLYWYQQILGQGPKLLIQFQNNGVVDDSQLPKDRFSAERLKGVDSTLKIQPAKLEDSAVYLCASSLVGQGDEQYFGPGTRLTVT.

This clone occurred once. This sequence joins TRBV6-1 and TRBJ1-2, with D uncertain. The V and J ends lost 1 base and 4 bases respectively, with 13 bases between them. This CDR3 has 15 amino acids. Germline loops: CDR1 MNHNS, CDR2 SASEGT. CDR3 nucleotide sequence: TGTGCCAGCAGTGAAGGTCCGACAACCTTCTATGGCTACACCTTC. As protein: CASSEGPTTFYGYTF.

CDR3 region: CASSQTRLNYGYTF. CDR3 DNA sequence: TGTGCCAGCAGCCAGACAAGGCTTAACTATGGCTACACCTTC. This sequence joins TRBV4-2 and TRBJ1-2; D is unclear. Germline V gene lookup returns CDR1 LGHNA and CDR2 YNFKEQ. The CDR3 totals 14 residues. Trimming stripped 3 bases from V and 1 base from J, with 9 bases between.

The rearrangement links TRBV6-1 to TRBJ2-2; D gene uncertain. Trimming left V 2 bases short and J 0 bases short, with 7 bases between. Germline CDR1 MNHNS, CDR2 SASEGT. CDR3 length: 15 residues. The chain's CDR3 is CASSEFSANTGELFF. The CDR3 bases are TGTGCCAGCAGTGAATTCAGCGCGAACACCGGGGAGCTGTTTTTT.

The gene calls are TRBV6-1 and TRBJ2-3; weak D call: TRBD2 (5 bases). V lost 5 bases and J lost 6, with 18 bases in between. There are 15 residues in the CDR3. Germline V gene data show CDR1 as MNHNS and CDR2 as SASEGT. DNA for the CDR3: TGTGCCAGCAGTCAGATCGGGGTACCAACGGATACGCAGTATTTT. This sequence encodes CASSQIGVPTDTQYF.

The V and J genes are TRBV7-9 and TRBJ2-3; D is unresolved. Germline CDR1 SEHNR, CDR2 FQNEAQ (reference sequence). The CDR3 has 14 residues. Trimming stripped 5 bases from V and 1 base from J, with 10 bases between. CDR3 amino acids: CASSRSQGTDTQYF. The CDR3 nucleotides are TGTGCCAGCAGCCGGTCCCAAGGCACAGATACGCAGTATTTT. The full variable domain, with the rest looked up from reference TRBV7-9 and TRBJ2-3, is DTGVSQNPRHKITKRGQNVTFRCDPISEHNRLYWYRQTLGQGPEFLTYFQNEAQLEKSRLLSDRFSAERPKGSFSTLEIQRTEQGDSAMYLCASSRSQGTDTQYFGPGTRLTVL.

This clone was seen just once. The chain uses TRBV5-4 and TRBJ2-3, with D possibly being TRBD1 (5 bases). V gave up 5 bases and J gave up 0 bases, with 10 bases separating them. This CDR3 spans 14 amino acids. CDR1 is SGHNT and CDR2 is YYREEE in the germline V gene (reference sequence). In nucleotides, the CDR3 is TGTGCCAGCAGACTGGACACCAGCACAGATACGCAGTATTTT. This gives the protein CASRLDTSTDTQYF.

The chain joins TRBV7-3 to TRBJ2-1, with 10 bases aligning to TRBD1. CDR1 and CDR2 (germline): SGHTA, FQGTGA. The CDR3 runs 17 residues. With V trimmed by 2 bases and J by 4 bases, 8 bases remained unmatched. In DNA form, the CDR3 reads TGTGCCAGCAGCTTACAGGGCGGGACAGGGGCTTACAATGAGCAGTTCTTC. It encodes CASSLQGGTGAYNEQFF. Full variable domain (outside the CDR3, taken from reference TRBV7-3 and TRBJ2-1): GAGVSQTPSNKVTEKGKYVELRCDPISGHTALYWYRQSLGQGPEFLIYFQGTGAADDSGLPNDRFFAVRPEGSVSTLKIQRTERGDSAVYLCASSLQGGTGAYNEQFFGPGTRLTVL.

Notes on this clone: Mismatch with germline at one junction end may stem from a read error. The genes are TRBV20-1 and TRBJ2-3, with 7 bases matching TRBD2. This CDR3 has 11 residues. The germline gives CDR1 DFQATT, CDR2 SNEGSKA (reference sequence). CDR3 bases: TGTCTAGCGGTTAGCACAGATACGCAGTATTTT. Residues: CLAVSTDTQYF.

This clone was counted once. The V and J genes are TRBV3-1 (or the pseudogene TRBV3-2) and TRBJ1-2; the match to TRBD1 covers 7 bases. Germline CDR1 and CDR2: LGHDT and YNNKEL (reference sequence). The CDR3 has 15 residues. With 1 base clipped from V and 5 bases from J, the junction kept 7 bases outside the gene matches. DNA for the CDR3: TGTGCCAGCAGCCAAGGTTCGACAGGGCGATATGGCTACACCTTC. Amino acids: CASSQGSTGRYGYTF.

The V and J genes are TRBV6-1 and TRBJ1-5, with D possibly TRBD1 on 5 matching bases. The CDR3 is made up of 16 amino acids. V lost 3 bases and J 6 bases, leaving 18 bases between the germline ends. Germline CDR1 MNHNS, CDR2 SASEGT. For the CDR3, the DNA is TGTGCCAGCAGTGAGGCCAGTAGGGGTAGGCGTCAGCCCCAGCATTTT. Translated, it gives CASSEASRGRRQPQHF.

V is TRBV5-8 and J is TRBJ1-1; possible D gene TRBD1, 5 bases. The V end was cut by 3 bases, the J end by 4 bases, with 16 bases between. CDR1 is SGHTS and CDR2 is YDEGEE in the germline V gene. The CDR3 spans 15 residues. The CDR3 loop is CASSWGRRSSTEAFF. The CDR3 bases are TGTGCCAGCAGCTGGGGCCGGCGGTCGAGCACTGAAGCTTTCTTT.

The rearrangement joins TRBV11-1 to TRBJ2-2; a possible D gene is TRBD1 (5 bases). Germline loops: CDR1 SGHAT, CDR2 FQDESV (reference sequence). CDR3 size: 14 residues. V was clipped by 4 bases and J by 6 bases, with 12 bases between them. CDR3 sequence: CASSSTRAPGELFF. The CDR3 DNA sequence: TGTGCCAGCAGCTCCACCAGGGCCCCCGGGGAGCTGTTTTTT.

In DNA form, the CDR3 reads TGTGCCAGTAGTACCCGAGGGACAGGGGTTAGGAATGAGCAGTTCTTC. Translating it yields CASSTRGTGVRNEQFF. The chain joins TRBV19 to TRBJ2-1, with TRBD1 matching over 10 bases. The CDR3 length is 16 residues. Trimming cost V 4 bases and J 7 bases; bases outside gene matches: 10. The germline V gene has CDR1 LNHDA and CDR2 SQIVND (reference sequence).

V and J are TRBV30 and TRBJ2-5; the D gene is possibly TRBD1 (7 bases). Germline CDR1 reads GTSNPN; CDR2 reads SVGIG (reference sequence). The CDR3 runs 15 residues. Trimming took 0 bases from V and 2 from J, leaving 13 bases between them. The DNA for the CDR3 is TGTGCCTGGAGTGTTGGAGGGGGCTCTCAAGAGACCCAGTACTTC. Translating gives CAWSVGGGSQETQYF.

V is TRBV6-4 and J is TRBJ2-3; 7 bases line up with TRBD1. The trim removed 6 bases at V and 3 bases at J, leaving 9 bases unmatched. This CDR3 comprises 15 residues. The germline V gene encodes CDR1 MRHNA and CDR2 SNTAGT. Here the CDR3 reads CASSPQGEETDTQYF. CDR3 nucleotide sequence: TGTGCCAGCAGCCCCCAGGGGGAAGAGACAGATACGCAGTATTTT.

This clone was recorded once. The chain couples TRBV9 to TRBJ1-4, with 8 bases matching TRBD1. The germline V gene has CDR1 SGDLS and CDR2 YYNGEE. The CDR3 is 15 amino acids. The junction had 7 bases not matched to a gene; V was cut back by 4 bases and J by 5 bases. The CDR3 DNA reads TGTGCCAGCAGCCCCCGGACAGGGCCAAATGAAAAACTGTTTTTT. Protein product: CASSPRTGPNEKLFF.

The chain joins TRBV19 to TRBJ1-5, with TRBD1 matching 7 bases. The CDR3 is 14 amino acids. The ends lost 4 bases at V and 2 bases at J; junction bases unmatched: 2. Germline V CDR1 and CDR2: LNHDA, SQIVND (reference sequence). The CDR3 DNA is TGTGCCAGTAGTAAGGGGGCGGGCAATCAGCCCCAGCATTTT. This codes for CASSKGAGNQPQHF.

The genes are TRBV6-5 and TRBJ1-4; D unclear. CDR3 length: 15 amino acids. Trimming pared 0 bases from V and 8 bases from J, leaving 13 bases between. Germline V gene data show CDR1 as MNHEY and CDR2 as SVGAGI. Here the CDR3 DNA reads TGTGCCAGCAGTTACTCGGTGTCAGGCACAGAAAAACTGTTTTTT. This codes for CASSYSVSGTEKLFF.

This clone was found once. V gene TRBV19 combines with J gene TRBJ1-2; 8 bases agree with TRBD1. The V gene's germline CDR1 is LNHDA and CDR2 SQIVND (reference sequence). This CDR3 has 15 residues. The V gene end was trimmed by 5 bases and the J gene end by 0 bases; junction bases not matched to a gene: 5. In DNA form, the CDR3 reads TGTGCCAGTAGTCCGACAGGGGTCTCTAACTATGGCTACACCTTC. The encoded protein is CASSPTGVSNYGYTF.